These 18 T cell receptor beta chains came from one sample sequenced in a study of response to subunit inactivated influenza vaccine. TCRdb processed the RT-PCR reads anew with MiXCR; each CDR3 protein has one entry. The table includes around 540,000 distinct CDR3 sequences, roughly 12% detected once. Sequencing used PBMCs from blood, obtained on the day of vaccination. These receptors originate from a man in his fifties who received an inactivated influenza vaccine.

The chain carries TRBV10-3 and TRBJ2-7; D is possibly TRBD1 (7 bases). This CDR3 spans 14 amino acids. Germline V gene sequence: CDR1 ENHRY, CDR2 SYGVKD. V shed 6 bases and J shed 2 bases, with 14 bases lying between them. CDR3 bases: TGTGCCATCAGCGGCAGGGGGGACACCTACGAGCAGTACTTC. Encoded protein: CAISGRGDTYEQYF.

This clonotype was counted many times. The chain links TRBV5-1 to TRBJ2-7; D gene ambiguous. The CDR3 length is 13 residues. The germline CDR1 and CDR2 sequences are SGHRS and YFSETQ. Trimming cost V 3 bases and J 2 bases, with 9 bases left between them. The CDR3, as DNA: TGCGCCAGCAGCTCAAGAACAGCCTACGAGCAGTACTTC. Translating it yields CASSSRTAYEQYF.

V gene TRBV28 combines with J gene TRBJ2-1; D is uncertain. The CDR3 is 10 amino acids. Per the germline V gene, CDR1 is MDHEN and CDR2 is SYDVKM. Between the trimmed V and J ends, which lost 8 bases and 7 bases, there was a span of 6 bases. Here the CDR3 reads CASLWNEQFF. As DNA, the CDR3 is TGTGCCAGCTTATGGAATGAGCAGTTCTTC.

CDR3: CASSPDLRQVSYEQYF. CDR3 nucleotides: TGCGCCAGCAGCCCTGACCTGAGACAGGTCAGCTACGAGCAGTACTTC. The rearrangement uses TRBV4-3 and TRBJ2-7; D is perhaps TRBD1 (6 bases). Trimming removed 4 bases at V and 3 bases at J, with 19 bases between. The CDR3 runs 16 residues. Germline assignment: CDR1 LGHNA and CDR2 YSLEER.

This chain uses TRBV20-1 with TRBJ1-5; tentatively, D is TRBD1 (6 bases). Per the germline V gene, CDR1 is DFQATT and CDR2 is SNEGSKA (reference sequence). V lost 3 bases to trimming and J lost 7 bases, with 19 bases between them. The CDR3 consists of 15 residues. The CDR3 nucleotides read TGCAGTGCTAGGGATCCGAACCACAGGGACCAGCCCCAGCATTTT. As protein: CSARDPNHRDQPQHF.

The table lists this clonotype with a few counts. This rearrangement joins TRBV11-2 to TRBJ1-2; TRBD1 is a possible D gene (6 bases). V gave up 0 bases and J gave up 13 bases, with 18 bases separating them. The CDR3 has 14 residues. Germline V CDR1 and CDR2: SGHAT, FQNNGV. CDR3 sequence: CASSLDDSWDTPTF. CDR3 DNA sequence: TGTGCCAGCAGCTTAGATGACTCGTGGGACACCCCCACCTTC.

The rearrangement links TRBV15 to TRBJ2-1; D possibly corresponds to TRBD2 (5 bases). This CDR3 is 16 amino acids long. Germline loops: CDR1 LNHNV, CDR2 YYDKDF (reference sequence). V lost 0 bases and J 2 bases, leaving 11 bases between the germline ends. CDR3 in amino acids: CATSRERLAPYNEQFF. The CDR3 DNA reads TGTGCCACCAGCAGAGAGCGGCTAGCACCCTACAATGAGCAGTTCTTC. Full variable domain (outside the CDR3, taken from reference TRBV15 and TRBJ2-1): DAMVIQNPRYQVTQFGKPVTLSCSQTLNHNVMYWYQQKSSQAPKLLFHYYDKDFNNEADTPDNFQSRRPNTSFCFLDIRSPGLGDTAMYLCATSRERLAPYNEQFFGPGTRLTVL.

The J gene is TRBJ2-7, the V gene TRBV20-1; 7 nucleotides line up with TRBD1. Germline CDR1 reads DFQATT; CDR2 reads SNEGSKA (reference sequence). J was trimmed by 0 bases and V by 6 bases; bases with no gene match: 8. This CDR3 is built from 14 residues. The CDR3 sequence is CSAEQGPSSYEQYF. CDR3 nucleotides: TGCAGTGCAGAACAGGGGCCAAGCTCCTACGAGCAGTACTTC.

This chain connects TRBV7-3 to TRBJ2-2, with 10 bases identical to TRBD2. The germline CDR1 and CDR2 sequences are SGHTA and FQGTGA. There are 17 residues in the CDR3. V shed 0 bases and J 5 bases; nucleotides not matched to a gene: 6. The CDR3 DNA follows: TGTGCCAGCAGCTTAACCCCCCTAGCGGGAGAAACCGGGGAGCTGTTTTTT. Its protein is CASSLTPLAGETGELFF. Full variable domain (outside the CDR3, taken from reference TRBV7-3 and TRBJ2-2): GAGVSQTPSNKVTEKGKYVELRCDPISGHTALYWYRQSLGQGPEFLIYFQGTGAADDSGLPNDRFFAVRPEGSVSTLKIQRTERGDSAVYLCASSLTPLAGETGELFFGEGSRLTVL.

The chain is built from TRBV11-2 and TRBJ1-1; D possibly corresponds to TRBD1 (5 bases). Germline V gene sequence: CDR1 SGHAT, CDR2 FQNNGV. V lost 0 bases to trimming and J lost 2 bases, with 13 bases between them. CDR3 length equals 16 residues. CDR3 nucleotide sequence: TGTGCCAGCAGCTTAGATCGTATAGGGGAAAACACTGAAGCTTTCTTT. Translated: CASSLDRIGENTEAFF.

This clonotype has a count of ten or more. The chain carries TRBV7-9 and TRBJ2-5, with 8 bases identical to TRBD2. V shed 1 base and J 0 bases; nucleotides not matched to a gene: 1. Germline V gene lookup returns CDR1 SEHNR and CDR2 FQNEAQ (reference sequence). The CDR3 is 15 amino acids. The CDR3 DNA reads TGTGCCAGCAGCTTAGTGACTAGCGACCAAGAGACCCAGTACTTC. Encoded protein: CASSLVTSDQETQYF. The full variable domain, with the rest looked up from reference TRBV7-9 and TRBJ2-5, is DTGVSQNPRHKITKRGQNVTFRCDPISEHNRLYWYRQTLGQGPEFLTYFQNEAQLEKSRLLSDRFSAERPKGSFSTLEIQRTEQGDSAMYLCASSLVTSDQETQYFGPGTRLLVL.

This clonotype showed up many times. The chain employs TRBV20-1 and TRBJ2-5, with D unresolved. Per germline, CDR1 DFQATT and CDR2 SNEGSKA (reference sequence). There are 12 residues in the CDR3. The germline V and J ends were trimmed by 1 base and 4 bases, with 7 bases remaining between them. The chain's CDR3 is CSARVGVETQYF. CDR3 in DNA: TGCAGTGCTAGAGTAGGAGTAGAGACCCAGTACTTC.

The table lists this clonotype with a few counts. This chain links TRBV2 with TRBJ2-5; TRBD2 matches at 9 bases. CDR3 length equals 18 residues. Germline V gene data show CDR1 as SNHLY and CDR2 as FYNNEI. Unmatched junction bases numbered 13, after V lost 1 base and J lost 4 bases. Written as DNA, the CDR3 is TGTGCCAGCAGTGAAGTAGTAGCGGGGGATTGGATGGGAGAGACCCAGTACTTC. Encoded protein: CASSEVVAGDWMGETQYF.

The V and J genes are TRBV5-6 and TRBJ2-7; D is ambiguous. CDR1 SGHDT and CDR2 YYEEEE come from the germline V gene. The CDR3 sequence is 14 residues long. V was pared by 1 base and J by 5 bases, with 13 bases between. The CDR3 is CASSLLFLEDEQYF. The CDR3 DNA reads TGTGCCAGCAGCTTGCTATTTTTGGAAGACGAGCAGTACTTC.

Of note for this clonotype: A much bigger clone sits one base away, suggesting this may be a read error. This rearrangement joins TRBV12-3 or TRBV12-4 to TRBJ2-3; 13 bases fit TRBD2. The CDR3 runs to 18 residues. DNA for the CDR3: TGTGCCACGACAAAGACTAGCGGGGGGTTCGGACGCACAGATACGCAGAATTTT. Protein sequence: CATTKTSGGFGRTDTQNF.

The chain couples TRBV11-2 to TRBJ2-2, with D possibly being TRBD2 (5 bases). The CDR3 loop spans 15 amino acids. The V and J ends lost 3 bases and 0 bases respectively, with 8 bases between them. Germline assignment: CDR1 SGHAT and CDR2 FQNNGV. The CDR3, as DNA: TGTGCCAGCAGCTTGTGGCGGGCGAACACCGGGGAGCTGTTTTTT. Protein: CASSLWRANTGELFF.

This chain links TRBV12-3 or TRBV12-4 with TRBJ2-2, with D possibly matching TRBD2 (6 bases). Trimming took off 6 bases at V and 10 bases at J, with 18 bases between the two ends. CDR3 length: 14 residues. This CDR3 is CASRAAGGSVELFF. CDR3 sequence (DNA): TGTGCCAGCAGGGCTGCCGGGGGATCGGTGGAGCTGTTTTTT.

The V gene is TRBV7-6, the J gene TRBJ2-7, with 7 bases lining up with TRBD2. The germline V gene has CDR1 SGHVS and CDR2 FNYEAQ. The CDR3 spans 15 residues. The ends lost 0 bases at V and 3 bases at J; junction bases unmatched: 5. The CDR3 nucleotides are TGTGCCAGCAGCTTAGCGGACTGGGGGGGCTACGAGCAGTACTTC. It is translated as CASSLADWGGYEQYF.